This T cell receptor (beta chain) was documented in a study of CD8 T cells in Susac syndrome. CD8+ and CD4+ T cells circulating in blood were sequenced for TCR beta. The V gene's germline CDR1 is SGHDN and CDR2 FVKESK. Unmatched junction bases numbered 7, after V lost 3 bases and J lost 5 bases. The CDR3 is made up of 15 amino acids. On this clonotype: What it binds is unknown.

Study-wide results and limits: Acknowledgment was made by the study that its TCR sequencing and HLA analysis involved a relatively small number of individuals.

RNA amounts of roughly 0.45 to 1 ug underwent reverse transcription with random hexamers. Across 54 Vbeta and 13 Jbeta, TCR beta CDR3 was amplified with immunoSEQ multiplex PCR. MiXCR, applied by TCRdb to the immunoSEQ multiplex PCR reads, yields one record per CDR3 protein. Of hundreds of thousands of distinct CDR3 sequences detected, 90% to 96% appear once; the ten largest clones hold around 0.1%. The clonotype was recovered from a human donor with Susac syndrome. The sequencing input was CD4+ T cells from PBMCs. This chain links TRBV14 with TRBJ2-1; 7 positions match TRBD2. CDR3 sequence reads: CASSHPGLGHNEQFF. The CDR3 coding sequence is TGTGCCAGCAGCCACCCCGGACTAGGCCACAATGAGCAGTTCTTC.